The rows below give T cell receptor beta chains drawn from one sample of a study of early T cells in non-severe SARS-CoV-2 infection. TCRdb processed the 5' RACE reads anew with MiXCR; each CDR3 protein has one entry. The sample consists of about 57,000 distinct CDR3 sequences, 10% to 15% of them appearing once. The sequencing sample was made of whole blood. The receptors shown here come from an adult who was a healthcare worker with PCR-confirmed SARS-CoV-2 infection or an uninfected control (not recorded which). Each CDR3 is given with its conserved first and last residue. Each record gives: clone size, V gene, D gene, J gene, CDR3 DNA, CDR3 protein. D genes are given only for firm matches. A clone size is listed for some rows: how often the clone was seen (once, few, many), or a class if it is expanded.

clone_size: few
v_call: TRBV4-2
d_call: -
j_call: TRBJ2-1
cdr3_nt: TGTGCCAGCAGCCAAGTAGGCCCCGGGGAAAATGAGCAGTTCTTC
cdr3_aa: CASSQVGPGENEQFF

clone_size: many
v_call: TRBV11-3
d_call: TRBD1
j_call: TRBJ2-1
cdr3_nt: TGTGCCAGCAGCTCGACAGGGGCCTCCTACAATGAGCAGTTCTTC
cdr3_aa: CASSSTGASYNEQFF

clone_size: -
v_call: TRBV28
d_call: -
j_call: TRBJ2-6
cdr3_nt: TGTGCCAGCATGTTGGGTGGAGGGGCCAACGTCCTGACTTTC
cdr3_aa: CASMLGGGANVLTF

clone_size: -
v_call: TRBV29-1
d_call: -
j_call: TRBJ2-7
cdr3_nt: TGCAGCGTTGATGACAACTACGAGCAGTACTTC
cdr3_aa: CSVDDNYEQYF

clone_size: many
v_call: TRBV15
d_call: TRBD1
j_call: TRBJ1-1
cdr3_nt: TGTGCCACCAGAGAATTAGGACAGGGCATCACTGAAGCTTTCTTT
cdr3_aa: CATRELGQGITEAFF

clone_size: few
v_call: TRBV10-3
d_call: -
j_call: TRBJ2-3
cdr3_nt: TGTGCCATCAGCGGCACAGATACGCAGTATTTT
cdr3_aa: CAISGTDTQYF

clone_size: many
v_call: TRBV30
d_call: -
j_call: TRBJ1-1
cdr3_nt: TGTGCCTGGAGTGTCGCGATCACTGAAGCTTTCTTT
cdr3_aa: CAWSVAITEAFF

clone_size: few
v_call: TRBV19
d_call: -
j_call: TRBJ2-7
cdr3_nt: TGTGCCGGTAGTACTATACGTGGCCAGTCCTACGAGCAGTACTTC
cdr3_aa: CAGSTIRGQSYEQYF

clone_size: few
v_call: TRBV4-1
d_call: -
j_call: TRBJ1-1
cdr3_nt: TGCGCCAGCAGCCAAGATCCAGAGGGGATCATGAACACTGAAGCTTTCTTT
cdr3_aa: CASSQDPEGIMNTEAFF

clone_size: many
v_call: TRBV6-1
d_call: TRBD1
j_call: TRBJ1-2
cdr3_nt: TGTGCCAGCAGTGAAACAGGGGGAGCCTCGGAGGGCTACACCTTC
cdr3_aa: CASSETGGASEGYTF

clone_size: -
v_call: TRBV3-1
d_call: -
j_call: TRBJ2-7
cdr3_nt: TGTGCCAGCAGCCAAAGAGGGGGATCCGAGCAGTACTTC
cdr3_aa: CASSQRGGSEQYF

clone_size: many
v_call: TRBV5-4
d_call: -
j_call: TRBJ2-2
cdr3_nt: TGTGCCAGCAGCCTAATCCCGTTTCAAGGCACCGGGGAGCTGTTTTTT
cdr3_aa: CASSLIPFQGTGELFF

clone_size: many
v_call: TRBV7-9
d_call: -
j_call: TRBJ2-1
cdr3_nt: TGTGCCAGCAGCTCCCCGGACATCCCGTCCTACAATGAGCAGTTCTTC
cdr3_aa: CASSSPDIPSYNEQFF

clone_size: -
v_call: TRBV29-1
d_call: -
j_call: TRBJ1-4
cdr3_nt: TGCAGCGTTGAAGTCCCAGGTTCTAATGAAAAACTGTTTTTT
cdr3_aa: CSVEVPGSNEKLFF

clone_size: -
v_call: TRBV12-3/TRBV12-4
d_call: -
j_call: TRBJ1-2
cdr3_nt: TGTGCCAGCAGTTTAGCGAGAATCTATGGCTACACCTTC
cdr3_aa: CASSLARIYGYTF

clone_size: many
v_call: TRBV27
d_call: TRBD1
j_call: TRBJ2-3
cdr3_nt: TGTGCCAGCAGTGCCACTCCGGACAGGGGGAATACGCAGTATTTT
cdr3_aa: CASSATPDRGNTQYF

clone_size: -
v_call: TRBV9
d_call: TRBD1
j_call: TRBJ2-7
cdr3_nt: TGTGCCAGCAGCGTCCGAGACAGGGGTCCTCCTCTGTACGAGCAGTACTTC
cdr3_aa: CASSVRDRGPPLYEQYF

clone_size: -
v_call: TRBV12-3/TRBV12-4
d_call: TRBD1
j_call: TRBJ1-2
cdr3_nt: TGTGCCAGCAGTCCCCAGGGACAGGGAACTCGCGGCTACACCTTC
cdr3_aa: CASSPQGQGTRGYTF

clone_size: -
v_call: TRBV9
d_call: -
j_call: TRBJ2-1
cdr3_nt: TGTGCCAGCAGCGACGGAGCGGCTCCGGGGAATGAGCAGTTCTTC
cdr3_aa: CASSDGAAPGNEQFF

clone_size: -
v_call: TRBV29-1
d_call: TRBD2
j_call: TRBJ2-7
cdr3_nt: TGCAGCTTTAGCGGGGACATCTCCTACGAGCAGTACTTC
cdr3_aa: CSFSGDISYEQYF

clone_size: many
v_call: TRBV5-1
d_call: -
j_call: TRBJ1-2
cdr3_nt: TGCGCCAGCAGCTTATACAGGGTTGAAGATGGCTACACCTTC
cdr3_aa: CASSLYRVEDGYTF

clone_size: -
v_call: TRBV29-1
d_call: TRBD1
j_call: TRBJ1-1
cdr3_nt: TGCAGCGTTGAGCAGGGGGCGATGGATGAAGCTTTCTTT
cdr3_aa: CSVEQGAMDEAFF

clone_size: many
v_call: TRBV10-3
d_call: TRBD2
j_call: TRBJ2-7
cdr3_nt: TGTGCCATCAGGGACCTAGCGGGCGTCTCCTACGAGCAGTACTTC
cdr3_aa: CAIRDLAGVSYEQYF

clone_size: many
v_call: TRBV5-1
d_call: -
j_call: TRBJ2-5
cdr3_nt: TGCGCCAGCAGCTCCTCCCTGTCTCACGAGACCCAGTACTTC
cdr3_aa: CASSSSLSHETQYF

clone_size: -
v_call: TRBV27
d_call: -
j_call: TRBJ1-5
cdr3_nt: TGTGCCAGCAGTACAGGAAGGAATCAGCCCCAGCATTTT
cdr3_aa: CASSTGRNQPQHF

clone_size: many
v_call: TRBV7-6
d_call: TRBD1
j_call: TRBJ2-7
cdr3_nt: TGTGCCAGCAGTCAGAGACAGGGCTACGAGCAGTACTTC
cdr3_aa: CASSQRQGYEQYF

clone_size: few
v_call: TRBV5-1
d_call: TRBD2
j_call: TRBJ2-7
cdr3_nt: TGCGCCAGCAGCTGGACTAGCGGGTACGAGCAGTACTTC
cdr3_aa: CASSWTSGYEQYF

clone_size: many
v_call: TRBV12-5
d_call: -
j_call: TRBJ2-1
cdr3_nt: TGTGCTAGTGGTTTGGTCCCCGGGACTCCGCCCGATGAGCAGTTCTTC
cdr3_aa: CASGLVPGTPPDEQFF